The present TCR beta chain was sequenced within a study of control samples from healthy donors and cancer patients. Data came from immunoSEQ multiplex PCR; TCRdb stores just in-frame clones and leaves some out. The table lists around 190,000 clones, around 90% of them singletons, with 1.4% in the top ten. The CDR3 is 20 amino acids. Unmatched junction bases numbered 17, after V lost 0 bases and J lost 5 bases. Germline CDR1 LGHDT, CDR2 YNNKEL (reference sequence). V is TRBV3-1 (or the pseudogene TRBV3-2) and J is TRBJ2-3; 10 nucleotides match TRBD2. The TCR originated in a woman aged 45-65 years in good health. Sequenced: blood. The chain's CDR3 is CASSQDRLNGLAGVIDTQYF. The CDR3 nucleotides read TGTGCCAGCAGCCAAGACAGGCTTAATGGTCTAGCGGGAGTTATAGATACGCAGTATTTT.